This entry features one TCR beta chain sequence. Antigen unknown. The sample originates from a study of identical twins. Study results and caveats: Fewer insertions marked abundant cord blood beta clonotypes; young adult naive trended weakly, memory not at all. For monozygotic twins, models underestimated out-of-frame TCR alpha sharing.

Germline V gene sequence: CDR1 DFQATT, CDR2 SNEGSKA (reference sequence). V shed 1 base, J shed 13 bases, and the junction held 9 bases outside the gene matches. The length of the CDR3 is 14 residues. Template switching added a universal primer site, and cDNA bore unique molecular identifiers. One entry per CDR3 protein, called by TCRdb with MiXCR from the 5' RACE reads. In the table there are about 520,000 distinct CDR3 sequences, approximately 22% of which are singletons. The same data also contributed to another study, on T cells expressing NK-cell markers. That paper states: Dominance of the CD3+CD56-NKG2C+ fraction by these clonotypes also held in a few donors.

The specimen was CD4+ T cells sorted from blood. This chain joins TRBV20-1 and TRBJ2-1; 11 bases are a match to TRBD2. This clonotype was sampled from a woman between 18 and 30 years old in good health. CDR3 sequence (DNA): TGCAGTGCTAGAGGGGAGGGTAGCGGGGGGGTACAGTTCTTC. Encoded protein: CSARGEGSGGVQFF.